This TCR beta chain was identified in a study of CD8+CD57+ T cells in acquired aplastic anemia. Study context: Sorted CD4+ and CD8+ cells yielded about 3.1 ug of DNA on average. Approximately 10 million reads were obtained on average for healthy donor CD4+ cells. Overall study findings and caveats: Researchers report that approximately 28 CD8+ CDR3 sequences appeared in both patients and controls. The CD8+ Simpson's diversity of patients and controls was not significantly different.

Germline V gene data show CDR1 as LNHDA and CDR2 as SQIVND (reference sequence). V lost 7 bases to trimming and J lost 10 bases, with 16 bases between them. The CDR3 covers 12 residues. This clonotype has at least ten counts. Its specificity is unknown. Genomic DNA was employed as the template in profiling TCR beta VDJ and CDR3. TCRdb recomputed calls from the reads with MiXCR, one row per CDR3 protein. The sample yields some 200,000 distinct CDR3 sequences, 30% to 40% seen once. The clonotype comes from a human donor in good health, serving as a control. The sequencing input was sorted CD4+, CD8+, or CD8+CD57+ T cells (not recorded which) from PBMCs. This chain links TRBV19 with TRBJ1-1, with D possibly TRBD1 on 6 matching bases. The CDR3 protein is CASNVQGPVAFF. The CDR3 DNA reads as TGTGCCAGTAACGTACAGGGCCCTGTAGCTTTCTTT. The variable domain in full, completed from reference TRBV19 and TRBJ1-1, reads DGGITQSPKYLFRKEGQNVTLSCEQNLNHDAMYWYRQDPGQGLRLIYYSQIVNDFQKGDIAEGYSVSREKKESFPLTVTSAQKNPTAFYLCASNVQGPVAFFGQGTRLTVV.